These 25 T cell receptor beta chains share one sample of origin, sequenced in a study of human T cells and chemical hapten exposure. Indicated time point: patch test 1, 2 weeks after DPC sensitization. Indicated treatment: therapeutic diphenylcyclopropenone sensitization with weekly scalp DPC. TCRdb fed the RACE reads into MiXCR, producing one record per CDR3 protein. Among about 380,000 distinct CDR3 sequences listed, nearly 5% were seen once. Here the sequenced sample was whole blood, taken in connection with sensitization to the hapten diphenylcyclopropenone (DPC). Receptors originate from a woman in her forties or fifties with alopecia areata. Some clones in this sample may be carry-over from other donors' samples.

The J gene is TRBJ1-5, the V gene TRBV28; weak D call: TRBD1 (5 bases). V lost 6 bases, J lost 0 bases, and 9 bases lay in between. The CDR3 spans 14 residues. Germline CDR1 reads MDHEN; CDR2 reads SYDVKM. CDR3 loop: CASSQTDSNQPQHF. In DNA form, the CDR3 reads TGTGCCAGCAGCCAGACAGATAGCAATCAGCCCCAGCATTTT.

This clonotype showed up many times. The chain joins TRBV7-2 to TRBJ2-2, with D possibly TRBD2 on 5 matching bases. The CDR3 contains 15 residues. The germline CDR1 and CDR2 sequences are SGHTA and FQGNSA. V gave up 5 bases and J gave up 4 bases, with 14 bases separating them. The CDR3 spells CASSLIGGATGELFF. CDR3 nucleotides: TGTGCCAGCAGCCTCATAGGAGGTGCCACCGGGGAGCTGTTTTTT.

This clonotype was counted at least ten times. V usage is TRBV2 and J usage is TRBJ1-2, with D unresolved. Germline V gene sequence: CDR1 SNHLY, CDR2 FYNNEI. The CDR3 is 12 amino acids. V lost 7 bases, J lost 4 bases, and 10 bases lay in between. The CDR3 loop reads CASMAGGYGYTF. The CDR3 bases are TGTGCCAGCATGGCAGGAGGCTATGGCTACACCTTC.

This clonotype appeared many times. This sequence joins TRBV20-1 and TRBJ1-1; the D is unclear. Germline CDR1 DFQATT, CDR2 SNEGSKA (reference sequence). The CDR3 is 14 amino acids. V was shortened by 0 bases and J by 4 bases, with 12 bases between the two germline ends. CDR3 DNA: TGCAGTGCTAGAGATACAGAAACAAGCACTGAAGCTTTCTTT. It is translated as CSARDTETSTEAFF.

In the case of this clonotype: The junction departs from the called germline gene at one end, perhaps through a read error. The rearrangement joins TRBV4-1 to TRBJ2-7, with 12 bases identical to TRBD2. The CDR3 runs to 18 residues. The germline gives CDR1 MGHRA, CDR2 YSYEKL. As DNA, the CDR3 is TGCGCCAGCAGCCTCCGACTAGCGGGGGACGTAAGCTCCTACGAGCTGTACTTC. Its translation: CASSLRLAGDVSSYELYF.

This clonotype was counted ten times or more. The chain carries TRBV6-2 or TRBV6-3 and TRBJ2-7; 9 bases line up with TRBD2. V was pared by 6 bases and J by 3 bases, with 6 bases of the junction left unmatched. This CDR3 region has 14 residues. The germline gives CDR1 MNHEY, CDR2 SVGEGT. Written as DNA, the CDR3 is TGTGCCAGCAGCCTCAGGACTAGCGTCTACGAGCAGTACTTC. It is translated as CASSLRTSVYEQYF.

This clonotype showed up many times. The chain couples TRBV21-1 to TRBJ2-7; the D call in the table, TRBD2, was not verified against the DNA. TRBV21-1 is given as a pseudogene. The CDR3 consists of 16 residues. The DNA for the CDR3 is TGTGCCAGCAGAAAAGGTGGAGCGGGAAGCTCCTACGAGCAGTACTTC. Its translation is CASRKGGAGSSYEQYF.

Turning to this clonotype: It may be a read error: a sequence one base away is much more abundant. The CDR3 region has the DNA TGTGCCAGCAGCGTGGGACTGGGGTCGCAGTTCTTC. It yields the protein CASSVGLGSQFF. The V call is TRBV11-2, the J call TRBJ2-1; TRBD2 might be the D (6 bases). This CDR3 is built from 12 residues. V lost 5 bases and J 12 bases, leaving 14 bases between the germline ends. Germline V lookup: CDR1 SGHAT, CDR2 FQNNGV.

This clonotype was detected ten times or more. This sequence joins TRBV27 and TRBJ2-2; 7 nucleotides line up with TRBD2. The V and J ends lost 5 bases and 3 bases, in that order; junction bases with no gene match: 6. The V gene's germline CDR1 is MNHEY and CDR2 SMNVEV (reference sequence). The CDR3 is 15 residues long. The DNA for the CDR3 is TGTGCCAGCAGTAGGGGACTACCCTACACCGGGGAGCTGTTTTTT. It specifies CASSRGLPYTGELFF.

The J gene is TRBJ1-1, the V gene TRBV14; D not resolved. The CDR3 runs 13 residues. The germline V gene has CDR1 SGHDN and CDR2 FVKESK. V dropped 2 bases and J dropped 6 bases, with 10 bases sitting between them. CDR3 loop: CASSQSVSPEAFF. CDR3 in DNA: TGTGCCAGCAGCCAATCGGTGTCTCCTGAAGCTTTCTTT.

At least ten counts were recorded for this clonotype. The chain uses TRBV7-9 and TRBJ2-1; TRBD2 matches at 8 bases. J was trimmed by 1 base and V by 6 bases; bases with no gene match: 5. Germline CDR1 is SEHNR and CDR2 is FQNEAQ (reference sequence). The CDR3 length is 15 residues. CDR3: CASRPTSGSYNEQFF. As DNA, the CDR3 is TGTGCCAGCAGACCTACTAGCGGTTCCTACAATGAGCAGTTCTTC.

The J gene is TRBJ2-5, the V gene TRBV5-1, with 8 bases lining up with TRBD2. The CDR3 has 16 amino acids. After removal of 6 bases from V and 3 bases from J, the junction contained 13 bases not matched to a gene. The germline V gene has CDR1 SGHRS and CDR2 YFSETQ. The CDR3: CASTLLTGTREETQYF. As DNA, the CDR3 is TGCGCCAGCACCTTACTGACCGGGACTAGAGAAGAGACCCAGTACTTC.

The chain uses TRBV3-1 and TRBJ2-7; D might be TRBD1 or TRBD2, each matching 8 bases. The CDR3 contains 14 residues. The germline V gene encodes CDR1 LGHDT and CDR2 YNNKEL (reference sequence). The V end was cut by 4 bases, the J end by 7 bases, with 17 bases between. In nucleotides, the CDR3 is TGTGCCAGCAGCCCGGGAGGGACAGGTGGAGAGCAGTACTTC. This codes for CASSPGGTGGEQYF.

Note on this clonotype: At one end, the junction sequence differs from germline, possibly due to a read error. The chain links TRBV29-1 to TRBJ1-4, with 8 bases fitting TRBD1. Germline values: CDR1 SQVTM, CDR2 ANQGSEA. This CDR3 is built from 14 residues. The chain's CDR3 is CSGETGQGGEKLFF. The CDR3 DNA reads as TGCAGCGGTGAAACCGGACAGGGAGGCGAAAAACTGTTTTTT. The variable domain in full, with the rest retrieved from reference TRBV29-1 and TRBJ1-4, is SAVISQKPSRDICQRGTSLTIQCQVDSQVTMMFWYRQQPGQSLTLIATANQGSEATYESGFVIDKFPISRPNLTFSTLTVSNMSPEDSSIYLCSGETGQGGEKLFFGSGTQLSVL.

The chain has TRBV7-2 and TRBJ2-3; unclear D gene. CDR3 length: 15 amino acids. The germline CDR1 and CDR2 sequences are SGHTA and FQGNSA. V dropped 6 bases and J dropped 2 bases, with 15 bases sitting between them. The CDR3 region is CASSFTRALTDTQYF. The CDR3 DNA sequence: TGTGCCAGCAGTTTTACTCGGGCGCTCACAGATACGCAGTATTTT. The whole variable domain, filled in from reference TRBV7-2 and TRBJ2-3, reads GAGVSQSPSNKVTEKGKDVELRCDPISGHTALYWYRQSLGQGLEFLIYFQGNSAPDKSGLPSDRFSAERTGGSVSTLTIQRTQQEDSAVYLCASSFTRALTDTQYFGPGTRLTVL.

This sequence joins TRBV12-3 or TRBV12-4 and TRBJ1-2; 10 bases map to TRBD1. The CDR3 contains 14 residues. After removal of 2 bases from V and 8 bases from J, the junction contained 5 bases not matched to a gene. CDR3 nucleotide sequence: TGTGCCAGCAGTTTAACGGGACAGGGGATCGGCTACACCTTC. It translates to CASSLTGQGIGYTF.

This clonotype was seen more than once but under ten times. The chain is built from TRBV14 and TRBJ1-1; 8 bases are shared with TRBD1. After removal of 4 bases from V and 5 bases from J, the junction contained 12 bases not matched to a gene. The CDR3 is made up of 16 amino acids. Germline CDR1 and CDR2: SGHDN and FVKESK. DNA for the CDR3: TGTGCCAGCAGCCCAAGATTCGTACAGGGGGGGACTGAAGCTTTCTTT. Translation gives CASSPRFVQGGTEAFF.

The sample holds many counts of this clonotype. The chain is built from TRBV29-1 and TRBJ1-2; 8 bases match TRBD1. The J segment lost 6 bases and the V segment lost 3 bases, leaving 9 bases of the junction unmatched. The CDR3 is 14 residues long. Germline values: CDR1 SQVTM, CDR2 ANQGSEA. The CDR3 DNA is TGCAGCGTTGAGGAACCGCAGGGGGCGGATGGCTACACCTTC. It is translated as CSVEEPQGADGYTF.

The chain carries TRBV20-1 and TRBJ2-7; a weak D match, TRBD1 (7 bases). V was shortened by 6 bases and J by 10 bases, with 28 bases between the two germline ends. From germline, CDR1 is DFQATT and CDR2 SNEGSKA (reference sequence). The CDR3 contains 15 residues. The CDR3 region is CSANAQQGGQRGQYF. In DNA form, the CDR3 reads TGCAGTGCCAACGCCCAGCAGGGGGGCCAACGGGGACAGTACTTC.

The V call is TRBV7-2, the J call TRBJ2-7, with D perhaps assigned TRBD1 or TRBD2 (5 bases each). CDR1 and CDR2 from the germline V gene are SGHTA and FQGNSA. The CDR3 has 15 residues. V lost 4 bases to trimming and J lost 3 bases, with 16 bases between them. The CDR3 DNA is TGTGCCAGCAGCTCGATTGGGGGAACTATCTACGAGCAGTACTTC. Its protein product is CASSSIGGTIYEQYF.

The table lists this clonotype with a few counts. The chain joins TRBV3-1 to TRBJ1-6, with D hard to call. In germline, CDR1 is LGHDT, CDR2 YNNKEL (reference sequence). The V end was cut by 4 bases, the J end by 9 bases, with 16 bases between. This CDR3 contains 15 residues. The DNA of the CDR3 is TGTGCCAGCAGCCCGGATCCGCCCGATGGTTCACCCCTCCACTTT. Translation: CASSPDPPDGSPLHF.

This clonotype has at least ten counts. V gene TRBV12-5 combines with J gene TRBJ2-3; unclear D gene. Trimming stripped 5 bases from V and 4 bases from J, with 7 bases between. This CDR3 is built from 12 residues. Germline lookup yields CDR1 LGHNT and CDR2 FRNRAP. The CDR3 DNA reads TGTGCTAGTGGTCCCCTTCCAGATACGCAGTATTTT. Its translation is CASGPLPDTQYF.

Of note for this clonotype: A much larger clone is a single base away; this may be a read error. Lacking the conserved final phenylalanine or tryptophan, this CDR3 likely reflects a read error. This chain connects TRBV12-3 or TRBV12-4 to TRBJ2-1; TRBD2 matches 10 bases. This CDR3 comprises 14 residues. V dropped 4 bases and J dropped 5; count of bases not matched to a gene: 2. In DNA, the CDR3 is TGTGCCAGCAGTTCCCTAGCGGGGGACAATGAGCAGTTCTAC. It codes for CASSSLAGDNEQFY.

V is TRBV4-1 and J is TRBJ1-5; D is undetermined. The germline gives CDR1 MGHRA, CDR2 YSYEKL. V lost 0 bases to trimming and J lost 0 bases, with 9 bases between them. The CDR3 runs to 16 residues. CDR3 residues: CASSQELTGSNQPQHF. The CDR3 region has the DNA TGCGCCAGCAGCCAAGAACTGACTGGTAGCAATCAGCCCCAGCATTTT.

CDR3 nucleotide sequence: TGTGCCAGCAGCCTCCATTCGGGACTAGCGGGAGGTAGGGAGCAGTTCTTC. This codes for CASSLHSGLAGGREQFF. The gene calls are TRBV7-9 and TRBJ2-1; 15 bases agree with TRBD2. The CDR3 extends over 17 amino acids. J was trimmed by 10 bases and V by 5 bases; bases with no gene match: 12. The V gene's germline CDR1 is SEHNR and CDR2 FQNEAQ (reference sequence).